These 24 T cell receptor beta chains were sequenced from one sample in a study of blood T cell repertoires in COVID-19. Data came from immunoSEQ multiplex PCR; TCRdb stores just in-frame clones and leaves some out. Of 200,000 to 300,000 clones in the sample, 80% to 90% were seen once. The sequencing input was peripheral blood. Receptors originate from a woman aged 45 to 65 with acute or convalescent COVID-19.

The chain joins TRBV2 to TRBJ1-6; no definite D call. The CDR3 runs 13 residues. V dropped 6 bases and J dropped 5 bases, with 8 bases sitting between them. In germline, CDR1 is SNHLY, CDR2 FYNNEI. The CDR3 is CASRFGDNSPLHF. The CDR3 nucleotides are TGTGCCAGCAGGTTCGGTGATAATTCACCCCTCCACTTT.

The V and J genes are TRBV27 and TRBJ1-2; 10 nucleotides line up with TRBD1. Trimming at V came to 5 bases and at J to 7 bases, leaving 7 bases not matched to a gene. The CDR3 is 14 residues long. The V gene's germline CDR1 is MNHEY and CDR2 SMNVEV (reference sequence). DNA for the CDR3: TGTGCCAGCAGTCCCCAGGGGACAGGGGTTGGCTACACCTTC. It is translated as CASSPQGTGVGYTF.

The chain carries TRBV9 and TRBJ1-1, with D possibly matching TRBD1 (6 bases). V was clipped by 4 bases and J by 1 base, with 14 bases between them. The CDR3 covers 15 residues. Germline V gene sequence: CDR1 SGDLS, CDR2 YYNGEE. The CDR3 bases are TGTGCCAGCAGCCATCGTGGGGGGGCGAACACTGAAGCTTTCTTT. Its translation: CASSHRGGANTEAFF. Variable domain in full (rest from reference TRBV9 and TRBJ1-1): DSGVTQTPKHLITATGQRVTLRCSPRSGDLSVYWYQQSLDQGLQFLIQYYNGEERAKGNILERFSAQQFPDLHSELNLSSLELGDSALYFCASSHRGGANTEAFFGQGTRLTVV.

The chain couples TRBV2 to TRBJ2-3, with a tentative D call TRBD2 (6 bases). Germline CDR1 and CDR2: SNHLY and FYNNEI. The CDR3 extends over 15 amino acids. Trimming cost V 8 bases and J 0 bases, with 15 bases left between them. The chain's CDR3 is CASLTPGESTDTQYF. The CDR3 DNA follows: TGTGCCAGCTTGACCCCGGGGGAAAGCACAGATACGCAGTATTTT.

The chain links TRBV12-3 or TRBV12-4 to TRBJ1-5; 12 positions agree with TRBD1. The CDR3 sequence is 13 residues long. V shed 8 bases and J 7 bases; nucleotides not matched to a gene: 3. The CDR3 DNA follows: TGTGCCAGCGTGGGGACAGGGGGCCAGCCCCAGCATTTT. Amino acid sequence: CASVGTGGQPQHF.

The rearrangement uses TRBV27 and TRBJ1-4; TRBD1 matches 8 bases. V was pared by 5 bases and J by 5 bases, with 13 bases of the junction left unmatched. The germline V gene has CDR1 MNHEY and CDR2 SMNVEV (reference sequence). This CDR3 is 17 amino acids long. CDR3 loop: CASSPGAWAGGNEKLFF. The CDR3 DNA is TGTGCCAGCAGTCCGGGGGCTTGGGCAGGGGGCAATGAAAAACTGTTTTTT. Together with reference TRBV27 and TRBJ1-4, the CDR3 gives the full variable domain: EAQVTQNPRYLITVTGKKLTVTCSQNMNHEYMSWYRQDPGLGLRQIYYSMNVEVTDKGDVPEGYKVSRKEKRNFPLILESPSPNQTSLYFCASSPGAWAGGNEKLFFGSGTQLSVL.

In DNA, the CDR3 is TGTGCCAGCAGCTCAGTCACCACAGATACGCAGTATTTT. This sequence encodes CASSSVTTDTQYF. The chain links TRBV7-2 to TRBJ2-3; D remains ambiguous. Germline V gene sequence: CDR1 SGHTA, CDR2 FQGNSA. The CDR3 is made up of 13 amino acids. V was trimmed by 4 bases and J by 2 bases, leaving 7 bases between them.

J is TRBJ1-3 and V is TRBV5-1; D remains ambiguous. Germline lookup yields CDR1 SGHRS and CDR2 YFSETQ. Trimming cost V 3 bases and J 0 bases, with 16 bases left between them. The CDR3 length is 17 residues. DNA for the CDR3: TGCGCCAGCAGCTCAATACCGGGAACCTTCTCTGGAAACACCATATATTTT. Its protein is CASSSIPGTFSGNTIYF.

The CDR3 loop is CASSLVGTGSPLGNNQPQHF. The DNA of the CDR3 is TGTGCCAGCAGTTTAGTAGGGACAGGAAGCCCCTTGGGAAATAATCAGCCCCAGCATTTT. V is TRBV28 and J is TRBJ1-5; 8 nucleotides line up with TRBD1. After removal of 2 bases from V and 4 bases from J, the junction contained 19 bases not matched to a gene. This CDR3 spans 20 amino acids. Germline V gives CDR1 MDHEN, CDR2 SYDVKM. The variable domain in full, with the rest retrieved from reference TRBV28 and TRBJ1-5, is DVKVTQSSRYLVKRTGEKVFLECVQDMDHENMFWYRQDPGLGLRLIYFSYDVKMKEKGDIPEGYSVSREKKERFSLILESASTNQTSMYLCASSLVGTGSPLGNNQPQHFGDGTRLSIL.

With respect to this clone: Other DNA sequences within the sample encode an identical CDR3. V is TRBV18 and J is TRBJ1-6, with TRBD1 matching 8 bases. Losses at the gene ends were 3 bases for V and 10 bases for J; bases not matched to a gene: 5. In germline, CDR1 is KGHSH, CDR2 LQKENI. CDR3 length: 14 amino acids. CDR3 sequence: CASSPRQGNSPLHF. As DNA, the CDR3 is TGTGCCAGCTCACCTAGACAGGGGAACTCACCCCTCCACTTT.

The chain is built from TRBV28 and TRBJ2-3, with a tentative D call TRBD2 (5 bases). Germline-derived CDR1 and CDR2 are MDHEN and SYDVKM. This CDR3 has 16 amino acids. Trimming removed 6 bases at V and 6 bases at J, with 22 bases between. The CDR3 protein is CASSPPDPRVGDTQYF. The DNA of the CDR3 is TGTGCCAGCAGCCCTCCGGACCCGAGGGTAGGGGATACGCAGTATTTT.

The gene calls are TRBV27 and TRBJ1-1; 8 nucleotides match TRBD1. V lost 3 bases, J lost 3 bases, and 6 bases stayed unmatched. CDR3 length equals 15 residues. Germline V gene data show CDR1 as MNHEY and CDR2 as SMNVEV (reference sequence). The CDR3 here is CASSLGTGGHTEAFF. Here the CDR3 DNA reads TGTGCCAGCAGTTTGGGAACAGGGGGGCACACTGAAGCTTTCTTT.

V is TRBV2 and J is TRBJ2-7, with 11 positions matching TRBD2. The junction had 11 bases not matched to a gene; V was cut back by 6 bases and J by 4 bases. Germline V CDR1 and CDR2: SNHLY, FYNNEI. CDR3 length: 16 amino acids. Here the CDR3 reads CASRDRTSGSAYEQYF. The CDR3 DNA reads as TGTGCCAGCAGGGACCGGACTAGCGGGTCAGCTTACGAGCAGTACTTC.

This chain uses TRBV5-1 with TRBJ2-3; 10 bases line up with TRBD2. This CDR3 comprises 16 residues. CDR1 is SGHRS, CDR2 YFSETQ, per germline. V gave up 0 bases and J gave up 5 bases; unmatched junction bases: 6. The CDR3 sequence: CASSLEASGRGDTQYF. CDR3 in DNA: TGCGCCAGCAGCTTGGAGGCTAGCGGGAGAGGAGATACGCAGTATTTT.

The chain combines TRBV5-1 with TRBJ2-7; 8 positions agree with TRBD2. Germline CDR1 is SGHRS and CDR2 is YFSETQ. The junction had 4 bases not matched to a gene; V was cut back by 5 bases and J by 3 bases. The CDR3 sequence is 13 residues long. The CDR3 reads CASSTGTSYEQYF. Here the CDR3 DNA reads TGCGCCAGCAGTACCGGGACTAGCTACGAGCAGTACTTC. Full variable domain (remainder filled in from reference TRBV5-1 and TRBJ2-7): KAGVTQTPRYLIKTRGQQVTLSCSPISGHRSVSWYQQTPGQGLQFLFEYFSETQRNKGNFPGRFSGRQFSNSRSEMNVSTLELGDSALYLCASSTGTSYEQYFGPGTRLTVT.

This sequence joins TRBV10-3 and TRBJ2-2, with D maybe TRBD2 (5 bases). Germline V gene data show CDR1 as ENHRY and CDR2 as SYGVKD. This CDR3 has 18 amino acids. Trimming left V 0 bases short and J 2 bases short, with 16 bases between. CDR3 loop: CAISESKRAVFNTGELFF. CDR3 nucleotide sequence: TGTGCCATCAGTGAGTCAAAGAGGGCAGTCTTCAACACCGGGGAGCTGTTTTTT.

The chain combines TRBV6-5 with TRBJ2-2, with D possibly matching TRBD1 (5 bases). Trimming shortened V by 6 bases and J by 3 bases, and 11 bases separated the two germline ends. The germline CDR1 and CDR2 sequences are MNHEY and SVGAGI. The length of the CDR3 is 14 residues. Here the CDR3 reads CASRVDRDTGELFF. The CDR3 DNA reads TGTGCCAGCAGGGTAGACAGAGACACCGGGGAGCTGTTTTTT.

The chain joins TRBV5-4 to TRBJ2-3; D is unclear. Germline loops: CDR1 SGHNT, CDR2 YYREEE (reference sequence). The CDR3 is 20 residues long. V shed 3 bases and J shed 2 bases, with 28 bases lying between them. CDR3: CASSWPWSGSPQLNTDTQYF. DNA for the CDR3: TGTGCCAGCAGCTGGCCGTGGAGTGGCAGCCCCCAACTTAACACAGATACGCAGTATTTT.

The V gene is TRBV9, the J gene TRBJ1-5; D gene ambiguous. This CDR3 is built from 13 residues. Germline V CDR1 and CDR2: SGDLS, YYNGEE. V lost 3 bases, J lost 2 bases, and 6 bases lay in between. The chain's CDR3 is CASSDSGNQPQHF. The CDR3 DNA sequence: TGTGCCAGCAGCGATTCGGGCAATCAGCCCCAGCATTTT.

The J gene is TRBJ2-7, the V gene TRBV5-1, with D possibly matching TRBD1 (6 bases). The CDR3 spans 16 residues. The germline V gene has CDR1 SGHRS and CDR2 YFSETQ. Trimming shortened V by 0 bases and J by 0 bases, and 13 bases separated the two germline ends. CDR3 sequence reads: CASSLAPPDSSYEQYF. The CDR3 DNA reads TGCGCCAGCAGCTTGGCTCCACCGGACAGCTCCTACGAGCAGTACTTC.

This chain connects TRBV5-8 to TRBJ1-5; 8 bases are a match to TRBD1. Trimming removed 3 bases from V and 3 bases from J; junction bases left unmatched: 14. Germline-derived CDR1 and CDR2 are SGHTS and YDEGEE. The length of the CDR3 is 18 residues. In DNA form, the CDR3 reads TGTGCCAGCAGCTCTGGTTACACACAGGGGGACTTCAATCAGCCCCAGCATTTT. Translated, it gives CASSSGYTQGDFNQPQHF.

The chain links TRBV7-8 to TRBJ2-1; 8 bases align to TRBD1. This CDR3 is built from 15 residues. CDR1 is SGHVS, CDR2 FQNEAQ, per germline. V trimming: 4 bases; J trimming: 6 bases; junction bases outside the gene matches: 8. CDR3 sequence reads: CASSSYRGTSNEQFF. In nucleotides, the CDR3 is TGTGCCAGCAGCTCCTACAGGGGGACAAGCAATGAGCAGTTCTTC.

The chain uses TRBV28 and TRBJ2-3, with 12 bases that match TRBD2. Germline CDR1 is MDHEN and CDR2 is SYDVKM. J lost 1 base, V lost 1 base, and 12 bases had no gene match. The CDR3 covers 20 residues. CDR3 protein: CASSLYVGLAGRLGTDTQYF. The DNA for the CDR3 is TGTGCCAGCAGTTTATATGTTGGACTAGCGGGACGCCTGGGCACAGATACGCAGTATTTT.

The rearrangement links TRBV28 to TRBJ2-1; D gene ambiguous. The germline V gene encodes CDR1 MDHEN and CDR2 SYDVKM. Trimming took 4 bases from V and 4 from J, leaving 5 bases between them. There are 12 residues in the CDR3. CDR3 DNA sequence: TGTGCCAGCAGTTCACTATACAATGAGCAGTTCTTC. It encodes CASSSLYNEQFF.